This T cell receptor beta chain was captured by sequencing in a study of shared T cell receptors in the human thymus. Sequenced by immunoSEQ multiplex PCR; TCRdb stores in-frame clones only, minus some. The repertoire holds about 380,000 clones, with just under 95% as singletons. Germline V gene lookup returns CDR1 SGHTA and CDR2 FQGNSA. The CDR3 sequence is 20 residues long. Trimming took off 0 bases at V and 4 bases at J, with 27 bases between the two ends. The sequenced sample consisted of thymocytes. The chain is built from TRBV7-2 and TRBJ2-5; TRBD2 might be the D (5 bases). This TCR came from a human donor. The CDR3 nucleotides read TGTGCCAGCAGCTTAGCGCTTGGGTATTCGACGGGAACCTTCGGAGAGACCCAGTACTTC. Protein: CASSLALGYSTGTFGETQYF.